Presented here are 3 T cell receptor beta chains from one specimen sequenced in a study of post-analysis software for immune sequencing data. cDNA libraries for TCR beta contained unique molecular identifiers. TCRdb re-called the PCR reads with MiXCR, one entry per CDR3 protein. Of around 770,000 distinct CDR3 sequences in the sample, roughly 46% are singletons; the top ten hold over 4.5%. Their antigen targets remain unknown. General study results and limits: Included in a set of roughly 5 TRBV segments more frequent in patients than controls were TRBV5-6, TRBV5-1 and TRBV20-1.

The sequenced sample was blood. All receptors derive from a girl under 18 with multiple sclerosis.

The chain employs TRBV5-4 and TRBJ1-2, with 10 bases fitting TRBD1. Germline V gene sequence: CDR1 SGHNT, CDR2 YYREEE (reference sequence). With V trimmed by 4 bases and J by 8 bases, 8 bases remained unmatched. This CDR3 is built from 14 residues. CDR3 loop: CASSPGQGVEGYTF. The CDR3 coding sequence is TGTGCCAGCAGCCCCGGACAGGGGGTAGAGGGCTACACCTTC.

This chain uses TRBV12-3 or TRBV12-4 with TRBJ1-2; 7 bases align to TRBD1. J gave up 4 bases and V 3 bases, and 14 bases lay outside the gene matches. CDR3 length: 17 residues. The CDR3 spells CASSFGPRGWRGYGYTF. DNA for the CDR3: TGTGCCAGCAGTTTCGGCCCCAGGGGGTGGAGAGGCTATGGCTACACCTTC.

This clonotype has a handful of counts. The genes are TRBV21-1 and TRBJ1-5; TRBD1, the table's D call, was not compared with the DNA. TRBV21-1 is classified as a pseudogene. The CDR3 has 19 amino acids. In DNA, the CDR3 is TGTGCCAGCAGCAAAGCGGGCAGGGGGGAAGCCTATAGCAATCAGCCCCAGCATTTT. Translation: CASSKAGRGEAYSNQPQHF.